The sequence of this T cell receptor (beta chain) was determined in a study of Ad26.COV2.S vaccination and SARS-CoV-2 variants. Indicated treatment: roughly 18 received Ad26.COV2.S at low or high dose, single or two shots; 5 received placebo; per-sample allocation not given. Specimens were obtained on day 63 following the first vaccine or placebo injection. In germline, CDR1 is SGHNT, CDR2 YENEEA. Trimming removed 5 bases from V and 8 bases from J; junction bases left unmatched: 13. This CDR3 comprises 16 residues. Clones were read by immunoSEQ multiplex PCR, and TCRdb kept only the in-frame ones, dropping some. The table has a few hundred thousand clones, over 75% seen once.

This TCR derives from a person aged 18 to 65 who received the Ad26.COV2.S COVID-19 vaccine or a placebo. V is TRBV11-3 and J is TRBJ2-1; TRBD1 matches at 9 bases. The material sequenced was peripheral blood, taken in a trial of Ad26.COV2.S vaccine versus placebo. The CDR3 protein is CASSSGTGQWLDEQFF. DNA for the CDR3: TGTGCCAGCAGCAGCGGGACAGGGCAGTGGTTGGATGAGCAGTTCTTC.